The clone carrying this T cell receptor (beta chain) was detected a few times. Its antigen is still unknown. This specimen belongs to a study of beta chain features in type 1 diabetes. Findings of the study overall: Type 1 diabetes patients had fewer VDJ junction insertions and more deletions.

Germline V gives CDR1 SGHDN, CDR2 FVKESK. The V gene lost 0 bases and the J gene lost 9 bases, with 12 bases spanning the gap. This CDR3 spans 14 amino acids. Reverse transcribing all isolated RNA meant expressed TCRB transcripts were sequenced. The table came from immunoSEQ multiplex PCR; TCRdb's copy has only in-frame clones and leaves some out. This table has 300,000 or so clones, roughly 8% appearing once. Sequenced sample: central memory CD4+ T cells from blood. The sequence came from a young woman in good health. The chain employs TRBV14 and TRBJ2-1; unclear D gene. The CDR3 sequence: CASSQDGLWGEQFF. The CDR3 bases are TGTGCCAGCAGCCAAGATGGGCTCTGGGGTGAGCAGTTCTTC.